The subject of this entry is one T cell receptor beta chain. One end of the junction does not line up with germline, which may come from a read error. This record belongs to a study of neurological immune-mediated disorders. CDR1 DFQATT and CDR2 SNEGSKA come from the germline V gene (reference sequence). The CDR3 has 15 amino acids. Using its own MiXCR run on the 5' RACE reads, TCRdb lists one record per CDR3 protein. The data show under 60,000 distinct CDR3 sequences, about 3% seen once. This receptor was identified in a man aged 35 to 55 with multiple sclerosis. V and J are TRBV20-1 and TRBJ1-5, with no clear D. Sequenced sample: PBMCs. For the CDR3, the DNA is TGCAGTGCTAGAGATCTCCAGGCCGCGAATCAGCCCCAGAATTTT. Its protein product is CSARDLQAANQPQNF.